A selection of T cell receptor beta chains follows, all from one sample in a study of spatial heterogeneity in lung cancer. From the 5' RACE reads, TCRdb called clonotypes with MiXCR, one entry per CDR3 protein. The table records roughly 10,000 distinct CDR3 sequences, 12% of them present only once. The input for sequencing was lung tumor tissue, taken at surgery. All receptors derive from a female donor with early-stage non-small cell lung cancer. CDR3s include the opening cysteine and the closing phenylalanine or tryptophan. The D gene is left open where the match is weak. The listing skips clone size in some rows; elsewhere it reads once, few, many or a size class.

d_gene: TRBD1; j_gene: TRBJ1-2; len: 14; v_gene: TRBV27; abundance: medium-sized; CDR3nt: TGTGCCAGCAGTATGGGACAGGGTAACTATGGCTACACCTTC; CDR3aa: CASSMGQGNYGYTF
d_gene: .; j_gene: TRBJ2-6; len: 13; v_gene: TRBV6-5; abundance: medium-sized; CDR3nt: TGTGCCAGTTCAGGTTCTGGGGCCAACGTCCTGACTTTC; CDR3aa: CASSGSGANVLTF
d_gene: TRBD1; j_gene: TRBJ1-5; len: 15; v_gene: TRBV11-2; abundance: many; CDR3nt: TGTGCCAGCAGCCAAACAGGGGATAGCAATCAGCCCCAGCATTTT; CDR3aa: CASSQTGDSNQPQHF
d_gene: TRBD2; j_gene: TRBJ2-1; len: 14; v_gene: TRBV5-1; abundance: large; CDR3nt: TGCGCCAGCAGCACCGGGACTAGGTCCAATGAGCAGTTCTTC; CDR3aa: CASSTGTRSNEQFF
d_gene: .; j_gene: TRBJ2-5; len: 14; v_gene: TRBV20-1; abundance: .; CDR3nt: TGCAGTGCTAGAGTCGCAGGCGTAGGGGAGACCCAGTACTTC; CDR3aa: CSARVAGVGETQYF
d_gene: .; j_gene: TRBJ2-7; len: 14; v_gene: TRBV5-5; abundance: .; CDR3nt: TGTGCCAGCAGCTTGACAGGAAAAGCCTACGAGCAGTACTTC; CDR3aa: CASSLTGKAYEQYF
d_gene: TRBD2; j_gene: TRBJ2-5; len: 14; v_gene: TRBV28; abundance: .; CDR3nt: TGTGCCAGCAGTTTCGGGGGGGCCGATGAGACCCAGTACTTC; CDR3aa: CASSFGGADETQYF
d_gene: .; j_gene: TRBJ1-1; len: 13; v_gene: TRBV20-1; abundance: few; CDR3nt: TGCAGTGCTAGAGGGCAGGGGACCACTGAAGCTTTCTTT; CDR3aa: CSARGQGTTEAFF
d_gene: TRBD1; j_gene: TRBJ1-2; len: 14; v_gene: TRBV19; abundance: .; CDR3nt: TGTGCCAGTAGTTCTTCGGACAGGGTGCATGGCTACACCTTC; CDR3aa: CASSSSDRVHGYTF
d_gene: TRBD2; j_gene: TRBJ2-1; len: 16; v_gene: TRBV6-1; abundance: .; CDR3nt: TGTGCCAGCACTTTAGGACTAGCGGGAACCTACAATGAGCAGTTCTTC; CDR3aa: CASTLGLAGTYNEQFF
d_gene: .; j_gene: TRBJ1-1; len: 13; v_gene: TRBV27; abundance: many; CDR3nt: TGTGCCAGCAGTCCCGAGTCGCGCACTGAAGCTTTCTTT; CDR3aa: CASSPESRTEAFF
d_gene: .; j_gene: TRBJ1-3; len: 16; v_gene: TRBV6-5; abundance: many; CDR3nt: TGTGCCAGCAGCCGACAAGGGCTTTACTCTGGAAACACCATATATTTT; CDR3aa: CASSRQGLYSGNTIYF
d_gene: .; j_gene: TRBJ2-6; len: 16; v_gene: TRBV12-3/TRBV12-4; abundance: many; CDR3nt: TGTGCCAGCAGTTTTTCCCTATACTCTGGGGCCAACGTCCTGACTTTC; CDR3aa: CASSFSLYSGANVLTF
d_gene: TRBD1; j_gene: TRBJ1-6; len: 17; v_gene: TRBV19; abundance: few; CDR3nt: TGTGCCAGTAATACAGGGGTGCTGAGCTCCTATAATTCACCCCTCCACTTT; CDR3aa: CASNTGVLSSYNSPLHF
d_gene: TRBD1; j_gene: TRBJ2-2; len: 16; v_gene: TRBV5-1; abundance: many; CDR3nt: TGCGCCAGCAGCCGGGGGACAGGAGCGAACACCGGGGAGCTGTTTTTT; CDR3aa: CASSRGTGANTGELFF
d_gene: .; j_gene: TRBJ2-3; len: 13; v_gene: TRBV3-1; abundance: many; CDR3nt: TGTGCCAGCAGCCCTTCCAGTCGAGATACGCAGTATTTT; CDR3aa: CASSPSSRDTQYF
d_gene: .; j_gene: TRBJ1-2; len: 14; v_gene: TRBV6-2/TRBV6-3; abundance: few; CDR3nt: TGTGCCAGCACCTTGGACGGTGGGAGAAGGGGCTACACCTTC; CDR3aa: CASTLDGGRRGYTF
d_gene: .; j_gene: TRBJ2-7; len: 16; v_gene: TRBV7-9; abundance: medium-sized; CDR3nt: TGTGCCAGCAGCCCGTCCTGGGGGAGGGACATCTACGAGCAGTACTTC; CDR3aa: CASSPSWGRDIYEQYF
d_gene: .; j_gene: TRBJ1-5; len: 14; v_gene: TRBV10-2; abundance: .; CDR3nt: TGCGCCAGCAGTATGGGAGGGGGCAATCAGCCCCAGCATTTT; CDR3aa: CASSMGGGNQPQHF
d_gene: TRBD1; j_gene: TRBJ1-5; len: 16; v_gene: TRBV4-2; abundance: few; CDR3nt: TGTGCCAGCAGCCAAGAAAGGGGGACAGGGACGCAGCCCCAGCATTTT; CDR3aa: CASSQERGTGTQPQHF
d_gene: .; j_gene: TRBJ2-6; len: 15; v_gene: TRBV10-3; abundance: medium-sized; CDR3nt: TGTGCCATCAGTGACGGGGGATCTGGGGCCAACGTCCTGACTTTC; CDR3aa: CAISDGGSGANVLTF
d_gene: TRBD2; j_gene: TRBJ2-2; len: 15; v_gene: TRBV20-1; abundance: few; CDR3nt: TGCAGTGCTCCAGGACTAGCGGCGAACACCGGGGAGCCGTTTTTT; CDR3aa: CSAPGLAANTGEPFF
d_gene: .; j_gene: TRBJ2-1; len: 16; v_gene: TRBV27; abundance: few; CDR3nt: TGTGCCAGCTCCGTGGACTGGCCCCATTCCTACAATGAGCAGTTCTTC; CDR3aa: CASSVDWPHSYNEQFF
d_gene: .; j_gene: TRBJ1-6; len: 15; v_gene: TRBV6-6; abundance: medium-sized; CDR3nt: TGTGCCAGCAGTTACTCCCGGGACACTAATTCACCCCTCCACTTT; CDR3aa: CASSYSRDTNSPLHF
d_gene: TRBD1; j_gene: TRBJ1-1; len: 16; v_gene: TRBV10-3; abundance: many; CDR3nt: TGTGCCATCAGTGAGTCCGGGACAGGGCTGAACACTGAAGCTTTCTTT; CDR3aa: CAISESGTGLNTEAFF
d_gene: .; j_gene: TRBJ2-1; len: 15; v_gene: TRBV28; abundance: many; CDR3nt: TGTGCCAGCAGCCCCCTTGCTATGAAGCTTTGGGAGCAGTTCTTC; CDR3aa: CASSPLAMKLWEQFF
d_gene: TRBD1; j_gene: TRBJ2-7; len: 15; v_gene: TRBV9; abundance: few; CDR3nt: TGTGCCAGCAGCCCGGGGACAGGGGGCGTCTACGAGCAGTACTTC; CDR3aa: CASSPGTGGVYEQYF
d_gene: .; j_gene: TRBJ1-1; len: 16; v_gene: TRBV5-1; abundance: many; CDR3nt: TGCGCCAGCAGCCCGACCATGAGGACGGTGAACACTGAAGCTTTCTTT; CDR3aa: CASSPTMRTVNTEAFF
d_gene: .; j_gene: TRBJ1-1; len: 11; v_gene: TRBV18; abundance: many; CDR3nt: TGTGCCAGCTCTCCAGACACTGAAGCTTTCTTT; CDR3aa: CASSPDTEAFF
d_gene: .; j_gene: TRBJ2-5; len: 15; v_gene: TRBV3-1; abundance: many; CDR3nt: TGTGCCAGCAGCCAAGCGGCAGGACCTCAAGGGACCCAGTACTTC; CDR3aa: CASSQAAGPQGTQYF
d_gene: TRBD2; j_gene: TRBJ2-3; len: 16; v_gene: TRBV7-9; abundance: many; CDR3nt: TGTGCCAGCAGCCCTAGAGCGGGGGGTAGCACAGATACGCAGTATTTT; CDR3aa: CASSPRAGGSTDTQYF
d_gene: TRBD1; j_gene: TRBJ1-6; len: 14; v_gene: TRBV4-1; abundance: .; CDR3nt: TGCGCCAGCAGTGACGGACAGGGAGGATCACCCCTCCACTTT; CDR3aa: CASSDGQGGSPLHF
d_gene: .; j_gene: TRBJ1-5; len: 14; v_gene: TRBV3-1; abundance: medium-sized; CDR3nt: TGTGCCAGCAGCCTAGGACGCCAGAATCAGCCCCAGCATTTT; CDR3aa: CASSLGRQNQPQHF
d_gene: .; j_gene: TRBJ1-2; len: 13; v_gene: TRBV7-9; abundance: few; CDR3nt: TGTGCCAGCAGCTTAGGAGTGTCCTATGGCTACACCTTC; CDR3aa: CASSLGVSYGYTF
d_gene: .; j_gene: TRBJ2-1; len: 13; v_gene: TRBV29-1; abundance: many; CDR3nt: TGCAGCGTTGACCGTACGGAGGGGAATGAGCAGTTCTTC; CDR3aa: CSVDRTEGNEQFF
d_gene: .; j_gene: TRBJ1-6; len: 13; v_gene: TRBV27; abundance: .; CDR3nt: TGTGCCAGCAGTTCCCGGGGCCATTCACCCCTCCACTTT; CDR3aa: CASSSRGHSPLHF
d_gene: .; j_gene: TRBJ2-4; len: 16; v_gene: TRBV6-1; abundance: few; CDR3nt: TGTGCCAGCAGTGAAGCGCTAGGGGTAGGGGCCAACATTCAGTACTTC; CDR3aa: CASSEALGVGANIQYF
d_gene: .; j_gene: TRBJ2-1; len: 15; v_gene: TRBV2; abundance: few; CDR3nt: TGTGCCAGCAGCCTCAGGGGTATAGGTTTGAATGAGCAGTTCTTC; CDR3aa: CASSLRGIGLNEQFF
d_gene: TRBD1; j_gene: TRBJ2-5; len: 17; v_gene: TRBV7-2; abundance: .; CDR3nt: TGTGCCAGCAGCCTTCAAGCCGGGACAGGGACAGAAGAGACCCAGTACTTC; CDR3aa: CASSLQAGTGTEETQYF
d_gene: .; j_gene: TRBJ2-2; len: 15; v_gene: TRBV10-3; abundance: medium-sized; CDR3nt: TGTGCCATCAGTGTGGGACGGCAGAACACCGGGGAGCTGTTTTTT; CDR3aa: CAISVGRQNTGELFF
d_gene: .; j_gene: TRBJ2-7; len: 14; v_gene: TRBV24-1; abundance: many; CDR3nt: TGTGCCACCAGTGGGAAGGGTAAATCCTACGAGCAGTACTTC; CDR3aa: CATSGKGKSYEQYF
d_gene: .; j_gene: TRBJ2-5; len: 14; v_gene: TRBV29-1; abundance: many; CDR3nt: TGCAGCGTTGAAGATGGGGCAGGGTATGAGACCCAGTACTTC; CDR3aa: CSVEDGAGYETQYF
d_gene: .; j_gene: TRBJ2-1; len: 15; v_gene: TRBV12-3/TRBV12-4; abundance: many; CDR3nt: TGTGCCAGCAGTTATTTCCAACAATCCATCAATGAGCAGTTCTTC; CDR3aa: CASSYFQQSINEQFF
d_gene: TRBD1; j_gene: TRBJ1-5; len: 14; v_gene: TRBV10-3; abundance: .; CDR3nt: TGTGCCATCAAAAGTGCAGGGGGCATGGAGCCCCAGCATTTT; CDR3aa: CAIKSAGGMEPQHF
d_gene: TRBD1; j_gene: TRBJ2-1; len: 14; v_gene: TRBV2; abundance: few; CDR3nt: TGTGCCAGCAGTCGGGACAGGGGGTTAAATGAGCAGTTCTTC; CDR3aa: CASSRDRGLNEQFF
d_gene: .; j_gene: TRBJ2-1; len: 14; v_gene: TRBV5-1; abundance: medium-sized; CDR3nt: TGCGCCAGCAGCTTGGAAGGCGGGGACAATGAGCAGTTCTTC; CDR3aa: CASSLEGGDNEQFF
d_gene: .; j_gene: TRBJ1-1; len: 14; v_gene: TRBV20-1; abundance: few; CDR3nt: TGCAGTGCTAGAGAACCGGGGCTAAACACTGAAGCTTTCTTT; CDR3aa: CSAREPGLNTEAFF
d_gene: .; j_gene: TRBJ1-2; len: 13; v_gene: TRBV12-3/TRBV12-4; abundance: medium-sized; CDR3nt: TGTGCCAGCAGGGGACGGGCCAAAAATGGCTACACCTTC; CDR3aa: CASRGRAKNGYTF
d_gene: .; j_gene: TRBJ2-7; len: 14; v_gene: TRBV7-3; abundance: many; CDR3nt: TGTGCCAGCAGCTTACTCCGCGGGACGGGCGAGCAGTACTTC; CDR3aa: CASSLLRGTGEQYF
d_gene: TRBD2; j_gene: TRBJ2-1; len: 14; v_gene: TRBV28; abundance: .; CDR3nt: TGTGCCAGCAGTGGACTAGCGGGAGTCAATGAGCAGTTCTTC; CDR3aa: CASSGLAGVNEQFF
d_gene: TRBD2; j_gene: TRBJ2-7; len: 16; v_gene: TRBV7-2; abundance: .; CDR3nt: TGTGCCAGCAGCTTAGTAGGTAGCGGGGGGCTATACGAGCAGTACTTC; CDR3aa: CASSLVGSGGLYEQYF
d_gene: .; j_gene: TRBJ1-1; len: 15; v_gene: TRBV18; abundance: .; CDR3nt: TGTGCCAGCTCACCATGGAGGGGGGGTGACACTGAAGCTTTCTTT; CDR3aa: CASSPWRGGDTEAFF
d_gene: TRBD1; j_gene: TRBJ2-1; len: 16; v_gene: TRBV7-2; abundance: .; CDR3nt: TGTGCCAGCAGCCCTTCCGGGACAGGCGAATTCAATGAGCAGTTCTTC; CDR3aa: CASSPSGTGEFNEQFF
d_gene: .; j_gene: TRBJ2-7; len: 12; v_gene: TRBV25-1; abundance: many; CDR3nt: TGTGCCAGCCGGGGCAATACCTACGAGCAGTACTTC; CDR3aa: CASRGNTYEQYF
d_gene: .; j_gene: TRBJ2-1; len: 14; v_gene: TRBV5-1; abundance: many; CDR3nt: TGCGCCAGCAGCACCAGCGGGTCCTACAATGAGCAGTTCTTC; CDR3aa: CASSTSGSYNEQFF
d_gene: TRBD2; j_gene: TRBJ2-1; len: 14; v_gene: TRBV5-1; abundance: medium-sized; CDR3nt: TGCGCCAGCAGCTTGTCAGCGGGAACAGCGGAAGGAGACTTC; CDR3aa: CASSLSAGTAEGDF